The rows below give T cell receptor beta chains drawn from one sample of a study of T cells in Graves' hyperthyroidism and ophthalmopathy. TCRdb reprocessed the multiplex PCR reads via MiXCR and lists one record per CDR3 protein. This sample yields roughly 200,000 distinct CDR3 sequences, of which approximately 16% are seen a single time; roughly 44% belongs to the top ten. The material sequenced was blood. The source is a middle-aged man with Graves' hyperthyroidism. CDR3s include the opening cysteine and the closing phenylalanine or tryptophan. Only some rows state a clone size, as once, few, many or a class for expanded clones.

size,J,V,CDR3
few,TRBJ1-1,TRBV7-2,CASSSWTGRGTEAFF
NA,TRBJ2-3,TRBV7-3,CASSRLAGGPPDTQYF
many,TRBJ2-3,TRBV5-1,CASRSQGGGADTQYF
many,TRBJ2-7,TRBV11-2,CASSPPDKSYEQYF
few,TRBJ1-6,TRBV29-1,CSSRTPNSPLHF
few,TRBJ2-5,TRBV13,CASSYSGLVPGETQYF
many,TRBJ2-7,TRBV7-2,CASSAIGTASYEQYF
NA,TRBJ1-5,TRBV5-6,CASSKTGTGVRPQHF
many,TRBJ1-2,TRBV2,CASSEANRAYGYTF
many,TRBJ2-1,TRBV20-1,CSAKGQGVNEQFF
many,TRBJ2-7,TRBV3-1,CASSHGPRREQYF
many,TRBJ2-2,TRBV28,CASSSIGGSGGTGELFF
many,TRBJ2-3,TRBV20-1,CSAGTDTDTQYF
many,TRBJ1-6,TRBV18,CASSPADRHNSPLHF
many,TRBJ2-3,TRBV6-2/TRBV6-3,CASSPRGPTDTQYF
many,TRBJ2-5,TRBV11-2,CASSFTRGAQETQYF
NA,TRBJ1-5,TRBV6-2/TRBV6-3,CASSRINQPQHF
few,TRBJ2-5,TRBV19,CASSISGETQYF
NA,TRBJ2-1,TRBV7-2,CASSLGDYRYNEQFF
NA,TRBJ1-1,TRBV9,CASSGQGVSTEAFF
many,TRBJ1-6,TRBV2,CASSGLGGGGNSPLHF
NA,TRBJ2-1,TRBV20-1,CSARDTGAQGPNEQFF
few,TRBJ2-2,TRBV13,CASSLGQARTGELFF
NA,TRBJ1-2,TRBV6-1,CASSPTRGTRDGYTF
NA,TRBJ1-3,TRBV7-3,CATGTGSGNTIYF
many,TRBJ2-7,TRBV29-1,CSVEVPSSYEQYF
many,TRBJ2-4,TRBV28,CASSRESKNIQYF
many,TRBJ2-3,TRBV15,CATSREVSTDTQYF
many,TRBJ2-1,TRBV5-1,CASSPGQGIYNEQFF
few,TRBJ1-1,TRBV30,CAWTPEGYRSWDTEAFF
many,TRBJ1-1,TRBV18,CASSPDNPNVNTEAFF
NA,TRBJ2-6,TRBV28,CASSRRVLGANVLTF
NA,TRBJ1-1,TRBV6-9,CASGYRGGNTEAFF
NA,TRBJ1-1,TRBV18,CASSPRGYPETEAFF
many,TRBJ2-2,TRBV11-3,CASSPGTSDGELFF
NA,TRBJ2-1,TRBV7-2,CASSLGGRGGGSYNEQFF
many,TRBJ1-6,TRBV12-3/TRBV12-4,CASSLTDLGNSPLHF
many,TRBJ2-1,TRBV6-1,CATTASSGSSYNEQFF
many,TRBJ2-2,TRBV18,CASSQGDGTGELFF
NA,TRBJ2-7,TRBV6-1,CASRGGGKSSYEQYF
NA,TRBJ2-3,TRBV20-1,CSARYQQATSGMDTQYF
few,TRBJ2-5,TRBV7-2,CASSPGGATGETQYF
NA,TRBJ1-5,TRBV6-5,CASSSEGVSNQPQHF
many,TRBJ2-5,TRBV7-2,CASSLGAGSETQYF
many,TRBJ2-5,TRBV7-2,CASSLRGRSGETQYF